Shown below are 20 T cell receptor beta chains from a single sample sequenced in a study of blood T cell repertoires in COVID-19. The method was immunoSEQ multiplex PCR; TCRdb's version includes in-frame clones alone and lacks a portion of them. The data contain about 170,000 clones, approximately 80% of them singletons. Sequenced input: PBMCs or T cells enriched from blood (not recorded which). These receptors came from a man aged 45-60 years who had recovered from COVID-19.

The V gene is TRBV9, the J gene TRBJ1-2; 7 nucleotides align to TRBD1. Trimming cost V 6 bases and J 5 bases; bases outside gene matches: 10. Germline CDR1 is SGDLS and CDR2 is YYNGEE. This CDR3 is built from 14 residues. This CDR3 is CASKSDRVDYGYTF. The CDR3 DNA is TGTGCCAGCAAATCCGACAGGGTTGATTATGGCTACACCTTC.

On this clone itself: Within the sample, other DNA sequences also encode this same CDR3. The chain uses TRBV5-1 and TRBJ1-1, with TRBD1 as a possible D gene (6 bases). The CDR3 contains 14 residues. Per the germline V gene, CDR1 is SGHRS and CDR2 is YFSETQ. V was trimmed by 4 bases and J by 0 bases, leaving 10 bases between them. The CDR3 coding sequence is TGCGCCAGCAGCCAAACAGGGCTGAACACTGAAGCTTTCTTT. Translated, it gives CASSQTGLNTEAFF.

This clone was counted only a few times. The V gene is TRBV24-1, the J gene TRBJ2-2; 8 bases line up with TRBD1. J gave up 3 bases and V 4 bases, and 9 bases lay outside the gene matches. The CDR3 spans 17 residues. Looked up from germline, CDR1 is KGHDR and CDR2 is SFDVKD. CDR3 residues: CATSDPGQGDDTGELFF. The CDR3 nucleotides are TGTGCCACCAGTGACCCAGGACAGGGCGATGACACCGGGGAGCTGTTTTTT.

The rearrangement joins TRBV5-1 to TRBJ2-1; 9 positions match TRBD1. The J segment lost 0 bases and the V segment lost 7 bases, leaving 2 bases of the junction unmatched. The CDR3 consists of 14 residues. Germline CDR1 is SGHRS and CDR2 is YFSETQ. The CDR3 region is CASGTGRSYNEQFF. The CDR3 bases are TGCGCCAGCGGGACAGGGCGCTCCTACAATGAGCAGTTCTTC.

The chain has TRBV27 and TRBJ1-2; possibly TRBD1 for D (6 bases). The CDR3 runs to 15 residues. Between the trimmed V and J ends, which lost 4 bases and 4 bases, there was a span of 16 bases. Germline lookup yields CDR1 MNHEY and CDR2 SMNVEV (reference sequence). The CDR3 region has the DNA TGTGCCAGCAGTTCACCGAGACAGGCCATCTATGGCTACACCTTC. Residues: CASSSPRQAIYGYTF.

This rearrangement joins TRBV5-8 to TRBJ1-5; perhaps TRBD1 as D (5 bases). Germline values: CDR1 SGHTS, CDR2 YDEGEE. CDR3 size: 16 residues. V was trimmed by 2 bases and J by 2 bases, leaving 14 bases between them. In DNA form, the CDR3 reads TGTGCCAGCAGCTTATTCAGCGGGGCAGGCAATCAGCCCCAGCATTTT. Protein sequence: CASSLFSGAGNQPQHF.

This clone was seen only a few times. The V call is TRBV6-1, the J call TRBJ1-2; possibly TRBD1 for D (5 bases). CDR1 and CDR2 from the germline V gene are MNHNS and SASEGT. The CDR3 is made up of 13 amino acids. Between the trimmed V and J ends, which lost 3 bases and 7 bases, there was a span of 12 bases. CDR3 in DNA: TGTGCCAGCAGTGACCGGGAGCAGGGTGGCTACACCTTC. Amino acid sequence: CASSDREQGGYTF.

The V call is TRBV3-1 (or the pseudogene TRBV3-2), the J call TRBJ1-1; tentatively, D is TRBD1 (5 bases). This CDR3 is built from 11 residues. Germline values: CDR1 LGHDT, CDR2 YNNKEL (reference sequence). The V gene lost 6 bases and the J gene lost 4 bases, with 6 bases spanning the gap. The CDR3 coding sequence is TGTGCCAGCAGGGGGGGCACTGAAGCTTTCTTT. Amino acids: CASRGGTEAFF.

This chain uses TRBV30 with TRBJ2-1, with 7 bases identical to TRBD2. CDR1 is GTSNPN and CDR2 is SVGIG in the germline V gene (reference sequence). The ends lost 3 bases at V and 7 bases at J; junction bases unmatched: 9. This CDR3 comprises 14 residues. This CDR3 is CAWRGAGVGNEQFF. CDR3 DNA: TGTGCCTGGAGAGGTGCGGGGGTCGGAAATGAGCAGTTCTTC.

The rearrangement uses TRBV11-2 and TRBJ1-1, with TRBD1 matching 8 bases. This CDR3 contains 14 residues. V lost 1 base to trimming and J lost 4 bases; unmatched junction nucleotides: 2. Germline CDR1 SGHAT, CDR2 FQNNGV. The CDR3 protein is CASSLGQGFTEAFF. The CDR3 DNA reads as TGTGCCAGCAGCTTAGGACAGGGGTTCACTGAAGCTTTCTTT. Looking up the rest from reference TRBV11-2 and TRBJ1-1 gives the full variable domain: EAGVAQSPRYKIIEKRQSVAFWCNPISGHATLYWYQQILGQGPKLLIQFQNNGVVDDSQLPKDRFSAERLKGVDSTLKIQPAKLEDSAVYLCASSLGQGFTEAFFGQGTRLTVV.

V is TRBV25-1 and J is TRBJ2-7, with 10 positions matching TRBD1. There are 16 residues in the CDR3. V dropped 6 bases and J dropped 1; count of bases not matched to a gene: 9. From germline, CDR1 is MGHDK and CDR2 SYGVNS. The CDR3 DNA sequence: TGTGCCAGCAGATCCTGGACAGGGGGAGGGTCCTACGAGCAGTACTTC. Protein: CASRSWTGGGSYEQYF.

This chain links TRBV15 with TRBJ2-6, with TRBD1 identical over 8 bases. This CDR3 comprises 20 residues. Germline loops: CDR1 LNHNV, CDR2 YYDKDF (reference sequence). V trimming: 3 bases; J trimming: 0 bases; junction bases outside the gene matches: 13. The CDR3, as DNA: TGTGCCACCAGCAGCGCCACAGGGGGTCTGATTCTCTCTGGGGCCAACGTCCTGACTTTC. It translates to CATSSATGGLILSGANVLTF.

This sequence joins TRBV5-6 and TRBJ2-2; the D is unclear. CDR1 SGHDT and CDR2 YYEEEE come from the germline V gene. V gave up 0 bases and J gave up 5 bases, with 5 bases separating them. CDR3 length: 13 amino acids. CDR3 sequence reads: CASSLGSTGELFF. The CDR3 nucleotides read TGTGCCAGCAGCTTGGGGAGTACCGGGGAGCTGTTTTTT.

The J gene is TRBJ1-2, the V gene TRBV10-1, with 7 bases lining up with TRBD1. After removal of 2 bases from V and 8 bases from J, the junction contained 8 bases not matched to a gene. Germline CDR1 and CDR2: WNHNN and SYGVQD (reference sequence). The CDR3 covers 14 residues. CDR3 sequence (DNA): TGCGCCAGCAGTGAGGGTGGACAGGTGTCCGGCTACACCTTC. Translating it yields CASSEGGQVSGYTF.

The V gene is TRBV4-1, the J gene TRBJ1-5, with a tentative D call TRBD1 (6 bases). The CDR3 loop spans 14 amino acids. Trimming shortened V by 4 bases and J by 4 bases, and 11 bases separated the two germline ends. Germline assignment: CDR1 MGHRA and CDR2 YSYEKL. CDR3 amino acids: CASSLRTVNQPQHF. The CDR3 coding sequence is TGCGCCAGCAGCCTTAGGACAGTTAATCAGCCCCAGCATTTT.

The chain has TRBV18 and TRBJ2-5, with 10 bases aligning to TRBD2. CDR1 and CDR2 from the germline V gene are KGHSH and LQKENI. The CDR3 is made up of 17 amino acids. J lost 2 bases, V lost 3 bases, and 9 bases had no gene match. The CDR3 spells CASSPSLAGGTQETQYF. CDR3 DNA sequence: TGTGCCAGCTCACCGAGTTTAGCGGGGGGTACACAAGAGACCCAGTACTTC.

This chain uses TRBV6-4 with TRBJ2-1; D perhaps matches TRBD2 (6 bases). This CDR3 has 16 amino acids. V was pared by 0 bases and J by 2 bases, with 11 bases between. Germline V gene data show CDR1 as MRHNA and CDR2 as SNTAGT. Written as DNA, the CDR3 is TGTGCCAGCAGTGACTCACGGGGGAACACCTACAATGAGCAGTTCTTC. This codes for CASSDSRGNTYNEQFF.

V and J are TRBV30 and TRBJ2-3; D gene ambiguous. CDR3 length: 12 residues. The germline CDR1 and CDR2 sequences are GTSNPN and SVGIG (reference sequence). Trimming shortened V by 2 bases and J by 3 bases, and 6 bases separated the two germline ends. The CDR3 spells CAWSSETDTQYF. CDR3 nucleotides: TGTGCCTGGAGTAGTGAGACAGATACGCAGTATTTT.

V gene TRBV28 combines with J gene TRBJ1-5, with D perhaps matching TRBD1 (5 bases). CDR1 and CDR2 (germline): MDHEN, SYDVKM. CDR3 size: 13 residues. V lost 6 bases, J lost 12 bases, and 18 bases lay in between. The CDR3 here is CASSRFGGPLQHF. In DNA, the CDR3 is TGTGCCAGCAGCCGATTCGGGGGACCCCTCCAGCATTTT.

The chain uses TRBV19 and TRBJ1-5; 7 nucleotides line up with TRBD1. Trimming removed 7 bases from V and 4 bases from J; junction bases left unmatched: 10. The germline CDR1 and CDR2 sequences are LNHDA and SQIVND (reference sequence). CDR3 size: 15 residues. CDR3 nucleotides: TGTGCCAGTAACCAAACAGGGGCTAATAATCAGCCCCAGCATTTT. It yields the protein CASNQTGANNQPQHF. The full variable domain, with the rest looked up from reference TRBV19 and TRBJ1-5, is DGGITQSPKYLFRKEGQNVTLSCEQNLNHDAMYWYRQDPGQGLRLIYYSQIVNDFQKGDIAEGYSVSREKKESFPLTVTSAQKNPTAFYLCASNQTGANNQPQHFGDGTRLSIL.